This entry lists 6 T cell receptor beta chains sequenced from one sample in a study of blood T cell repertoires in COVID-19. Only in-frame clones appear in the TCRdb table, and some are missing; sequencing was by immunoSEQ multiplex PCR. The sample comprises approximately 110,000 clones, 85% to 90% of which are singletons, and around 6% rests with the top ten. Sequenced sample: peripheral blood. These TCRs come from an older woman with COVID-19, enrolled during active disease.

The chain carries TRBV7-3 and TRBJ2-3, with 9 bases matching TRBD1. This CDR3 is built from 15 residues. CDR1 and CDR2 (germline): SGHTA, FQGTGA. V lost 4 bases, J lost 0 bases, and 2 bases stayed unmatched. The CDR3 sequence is CASSSGTGSTDTQYF. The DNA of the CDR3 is TGTGCCAGCAGCTCCGGGACAGGGAGCACAGATACGCAGTATTTT.

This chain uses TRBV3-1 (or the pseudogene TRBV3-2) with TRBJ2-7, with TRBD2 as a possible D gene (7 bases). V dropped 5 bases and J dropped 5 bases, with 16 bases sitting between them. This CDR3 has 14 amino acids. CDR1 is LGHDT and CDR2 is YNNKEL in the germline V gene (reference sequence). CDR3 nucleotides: TGTGCCAGCAGCGCGTCGGGGGGCCGCAACGAGCAGTACTTC. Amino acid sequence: CASSASGGRNEQYF.

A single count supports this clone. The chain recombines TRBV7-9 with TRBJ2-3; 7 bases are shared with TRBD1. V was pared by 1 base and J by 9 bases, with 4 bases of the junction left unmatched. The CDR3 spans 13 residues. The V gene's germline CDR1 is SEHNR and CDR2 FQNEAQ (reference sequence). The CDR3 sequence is CASSLGTGATQYF. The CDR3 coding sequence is TGTGCCAGCAGCTTAGGGACAGGTGCCACGCAGTATTTT.

CDR3 sequence (DNA): TGCGCCAGCAGCGTGGAGCGGAACAATGAGCAGTTCTTC. This sequence encodes CASSVERNNEQFF. The chain joins TRBV5-1 to TRBJ2-1, with TRBD2 as a possible D gene (5 bases). Germline V gene lookup returns CDR1 SGHRS and CDR2 YFSETQ. Trimming removed 4 bases at V and 5 bases at J, with 10 bases between. The CDR3 totals 13 residues.

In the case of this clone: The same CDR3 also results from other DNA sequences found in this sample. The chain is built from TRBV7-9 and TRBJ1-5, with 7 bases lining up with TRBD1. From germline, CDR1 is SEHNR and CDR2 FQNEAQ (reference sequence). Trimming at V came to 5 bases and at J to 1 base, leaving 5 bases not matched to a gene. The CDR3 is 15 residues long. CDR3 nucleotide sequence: TGTGCCAGCAGCCTCGGGACAGTAAGCAATCAGCCCCAGCATTTT. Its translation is CASSLGTVSNQPQHF. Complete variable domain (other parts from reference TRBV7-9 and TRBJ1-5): DTGVSQNPRHKITKRGQNVTFRCDPISEHNRLYWYRQTLGQGPEFLTYFQNEAQLEKSRLLSDRFSAERPKGSFSTLEIQRTEQGDSAMYLCASSLGTVSNQPQHFGDGTRLSIL.

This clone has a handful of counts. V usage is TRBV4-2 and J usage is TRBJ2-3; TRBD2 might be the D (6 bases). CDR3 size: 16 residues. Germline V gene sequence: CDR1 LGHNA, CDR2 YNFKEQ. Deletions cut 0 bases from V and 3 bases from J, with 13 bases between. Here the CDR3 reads CASSQEVAAGTDTQYF. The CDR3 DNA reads TGTGCCAGCAGCCAAGAGGTAGCGGCGGGGACAGATACGCAGTATTTT.